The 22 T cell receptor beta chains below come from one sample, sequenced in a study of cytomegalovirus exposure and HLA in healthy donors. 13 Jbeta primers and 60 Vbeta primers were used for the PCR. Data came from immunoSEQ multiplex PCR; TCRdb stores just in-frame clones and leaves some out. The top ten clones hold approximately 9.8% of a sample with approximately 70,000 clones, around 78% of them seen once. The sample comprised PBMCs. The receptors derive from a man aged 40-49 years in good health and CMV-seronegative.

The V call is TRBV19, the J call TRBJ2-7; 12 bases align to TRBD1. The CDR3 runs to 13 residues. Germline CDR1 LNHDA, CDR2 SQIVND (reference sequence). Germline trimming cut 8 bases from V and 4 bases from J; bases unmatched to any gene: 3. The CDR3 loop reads CASGDRGRYEQYF. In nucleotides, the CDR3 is TGTGCCAGTGGGGACAGGGGGCGGTACGAGCAGTACTTC.

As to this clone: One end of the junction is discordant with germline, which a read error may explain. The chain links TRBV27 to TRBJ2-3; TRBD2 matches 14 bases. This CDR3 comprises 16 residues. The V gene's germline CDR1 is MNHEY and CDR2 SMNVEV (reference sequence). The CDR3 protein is CASSFGLAGGTDAQYF. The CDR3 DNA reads TGTGCCAGCAGTTTCGGACTAGCGGGAGGCACAGATGCGCAGTATTTT.

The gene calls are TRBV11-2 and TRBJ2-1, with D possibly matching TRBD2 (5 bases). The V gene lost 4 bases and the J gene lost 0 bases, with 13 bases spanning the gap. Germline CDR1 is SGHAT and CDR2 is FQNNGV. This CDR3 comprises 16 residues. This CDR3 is CASSSFRGPSYNEQFF. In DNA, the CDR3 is TGTGCCAGCAGCTCCTTTCGCGGGCCCTCCTACAATGAGCAGTTCTTC.

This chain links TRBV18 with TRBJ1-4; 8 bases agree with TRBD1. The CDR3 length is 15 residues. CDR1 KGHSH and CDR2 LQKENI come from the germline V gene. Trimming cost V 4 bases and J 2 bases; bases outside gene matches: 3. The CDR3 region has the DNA TGTGCCAGCTCACTGAACAGGGGGACTAATGAAAAACTGTTTTTT. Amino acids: CASSLNRGTNEKLFF. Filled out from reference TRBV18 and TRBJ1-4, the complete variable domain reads NAGVMQNPRHLVRRRGQEARLRCSPMKGHSHVYWYRQLPEEGLKFMVYLQKENIIDESGMPKERFSAEFPKEGPSILRIQQVVRGDSAAYFCASSLNRGTNEKLFFGSGTQLSVL.

The CDR3 sequence: CASSLRGATEAFF. DNA of the CDR3: TGTGCCAGCAGCTTACGGGGAGCCACTGAAGCTTTCTTT. The rearrangement links TRBV7-2 to TRBJ1-1; no reliable D call. The CDR3 runs to 13 residues. The V gene's germline CDR1 is SGHTA and CDR2 FQGNSA. V was cut by 2 bases and J by 4 bases, with 8 bases left in between.

The CDR3 nucleotides are TGTGCCGTAGGAGACAGGGCCTACGAGCAGTACTTC. Translated: CAVGDRAYEQYF. The rearrangement links TRBV2 to TRBJ2-5, with TRBD1 identical over 7 bases. Gene TRBJ2-7 matches the end of the DNA better, so the J call may be wrong. CDR1 and CDR2 from the germline V gene are SNHLY and FYNNEI. This CDR3 is built from 12 residues.

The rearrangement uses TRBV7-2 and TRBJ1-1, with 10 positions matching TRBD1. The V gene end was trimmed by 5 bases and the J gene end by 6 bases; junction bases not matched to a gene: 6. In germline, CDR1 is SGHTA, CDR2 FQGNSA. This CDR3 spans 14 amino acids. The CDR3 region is CASSPDRGRAEAFF. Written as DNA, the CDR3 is TGTGCCAGCAGCCCCGACAGGGGGCGGGCTGAAGCTTTCTTT.

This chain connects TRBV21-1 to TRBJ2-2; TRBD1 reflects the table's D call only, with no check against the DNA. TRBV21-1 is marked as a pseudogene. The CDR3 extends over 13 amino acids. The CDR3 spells CASRRQNTGELFF. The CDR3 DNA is TGTGCCAGCAGAAGACAGAACACCGGGGAGCTGTTTTTT.

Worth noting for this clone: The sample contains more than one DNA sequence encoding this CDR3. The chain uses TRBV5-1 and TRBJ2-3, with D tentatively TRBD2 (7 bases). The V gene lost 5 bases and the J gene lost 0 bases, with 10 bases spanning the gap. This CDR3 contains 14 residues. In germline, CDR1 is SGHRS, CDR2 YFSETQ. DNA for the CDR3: TGCGCCAGCAGTCGGGGGGCAAGCACAGATACGCAGTATTTT. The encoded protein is CASSRGASTDTQYF.

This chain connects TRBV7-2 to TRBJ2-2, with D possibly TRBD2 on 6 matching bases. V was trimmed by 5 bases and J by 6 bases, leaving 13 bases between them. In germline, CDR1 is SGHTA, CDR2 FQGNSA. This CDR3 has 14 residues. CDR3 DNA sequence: TGTGCCAGCAGCCCGTGGACTAAGGCCGGGGAGCTGTTTTTT. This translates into CASSPWTKAGELFF. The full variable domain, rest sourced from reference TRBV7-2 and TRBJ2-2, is GAGVSQSPSNKVTEKGKDVELRCDPISGHTALYWYRQSLGQGLEFLIYFQGNSAPDKSGLPSDRFSAERTGGSVSTLTIQRTQQEDSAVYLCASSPWTKAGELFFGEGSRLTVL.

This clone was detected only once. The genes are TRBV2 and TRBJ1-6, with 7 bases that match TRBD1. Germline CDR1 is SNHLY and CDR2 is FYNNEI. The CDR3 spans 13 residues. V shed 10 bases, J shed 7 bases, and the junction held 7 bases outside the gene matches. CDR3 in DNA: TGTGCCACCACCGGGACAGAAAATTCACCCCTCCACTTT. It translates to CATTGTENSPLHF.

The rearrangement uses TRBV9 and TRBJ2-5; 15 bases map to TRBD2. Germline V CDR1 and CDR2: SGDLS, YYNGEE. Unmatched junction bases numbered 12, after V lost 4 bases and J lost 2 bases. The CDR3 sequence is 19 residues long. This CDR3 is CASSIGTSGGYGGQETQYF. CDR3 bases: TGTGCCAGCAGCATAGGGACTAGCGGGGGGTACGGGGGGCAAGAGACCCAGTACTTC.

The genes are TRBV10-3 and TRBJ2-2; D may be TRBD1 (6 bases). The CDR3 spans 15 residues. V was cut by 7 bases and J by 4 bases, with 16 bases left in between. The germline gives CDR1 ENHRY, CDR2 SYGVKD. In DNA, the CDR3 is TGTGCCATCAAAACGACAGGATCGAGCACCGGGGAGCTGTTTTTT. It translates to CAIKTTGSSTGELFF.

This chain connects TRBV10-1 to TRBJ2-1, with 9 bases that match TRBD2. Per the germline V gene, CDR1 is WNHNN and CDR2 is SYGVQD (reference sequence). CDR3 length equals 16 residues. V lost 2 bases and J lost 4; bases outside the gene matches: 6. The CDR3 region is CASSEGGSGGYNEQFF. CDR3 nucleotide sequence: TGCGCCAGCAGTGAGGGGGGTAGCGGGGGTTACAATGAGCAGTTCTTC.

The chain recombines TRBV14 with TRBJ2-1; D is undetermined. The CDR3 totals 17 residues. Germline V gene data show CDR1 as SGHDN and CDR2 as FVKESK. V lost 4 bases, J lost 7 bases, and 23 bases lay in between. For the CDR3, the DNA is TGTGCCAGCAGCCTCCTCTCAGGAAAGGATCTTAAGAATGAGCAGTTCTTC. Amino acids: CASSLLSGKDLKNEQFF.

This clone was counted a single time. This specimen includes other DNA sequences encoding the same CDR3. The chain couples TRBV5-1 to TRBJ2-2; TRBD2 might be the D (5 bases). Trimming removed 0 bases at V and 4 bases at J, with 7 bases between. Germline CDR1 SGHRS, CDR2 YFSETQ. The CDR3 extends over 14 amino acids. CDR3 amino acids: CASSLGLSTGELFF. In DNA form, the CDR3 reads TGCGCCAGCAGCTTGGGACTATCCACCGGGGAGCTGTTTTTT.

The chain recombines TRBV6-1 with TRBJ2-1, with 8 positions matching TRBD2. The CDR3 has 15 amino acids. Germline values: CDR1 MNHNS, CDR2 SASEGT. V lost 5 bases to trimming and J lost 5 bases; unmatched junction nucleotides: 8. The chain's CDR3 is CASSSSGRRDNEQFF. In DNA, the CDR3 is TGTGCCAGCAGTTCGAGCGGGAGACGTGACAATGAGCAGTTCTTC.

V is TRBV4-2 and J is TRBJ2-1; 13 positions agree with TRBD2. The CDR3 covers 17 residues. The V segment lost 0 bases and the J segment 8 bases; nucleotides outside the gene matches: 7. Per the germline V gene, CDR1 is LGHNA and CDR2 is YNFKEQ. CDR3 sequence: CASSQDGLAGEGDEQFF. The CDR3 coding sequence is TGTGCCAGCAGCCAAGATGGACTAGCGGGAGAGGGTGATGAGCAGTTCTTC.

The DNA of the CDR3 is TGCGCCAGCAGCTTGAACAGGGCCGAGGCCTGGGGGCAAGAGACCCAGTACTTC. It encodes CASSLNRAEAWGQETQYF. This chain uses TRBV5-1 with TRBJ2-5; the D gene is possibly TRBD1 (6 bases). Looked up from germline, CDR1 is SGHRS and CDR2 is YFSETQ. The CDR3 runs to 18 residues. Trimming pared 1 base from V and 2 bases from J, leaving 21 bases between.

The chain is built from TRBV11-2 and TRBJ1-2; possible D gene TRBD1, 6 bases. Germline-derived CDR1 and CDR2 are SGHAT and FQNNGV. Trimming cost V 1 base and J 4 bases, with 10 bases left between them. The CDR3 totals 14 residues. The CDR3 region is CASSLVQGAYGYTF. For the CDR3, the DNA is TGTGCCAGCAGCTTAGTACAGGGAGCCTATGGCTACACCTTC.

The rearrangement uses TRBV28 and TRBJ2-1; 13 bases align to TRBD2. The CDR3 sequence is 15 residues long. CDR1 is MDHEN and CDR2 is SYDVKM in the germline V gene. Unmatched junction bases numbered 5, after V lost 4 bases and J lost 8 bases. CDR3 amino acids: CASSSGTSGKYEQFF. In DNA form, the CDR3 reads TGTGCCAGCAGTTCCGGGACTAGCGGGAAGTATGAGCAGTTCTTC.

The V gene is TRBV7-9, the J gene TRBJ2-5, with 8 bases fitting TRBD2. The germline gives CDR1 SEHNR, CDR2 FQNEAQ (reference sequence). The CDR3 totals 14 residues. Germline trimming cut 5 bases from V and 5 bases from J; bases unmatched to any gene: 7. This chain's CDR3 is CASSIKRGMETQYF. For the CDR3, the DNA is TGTGCCAGCAGCATAAAGCGGGGGATGGAGACCCAGTACTTC.